The present entry profiles one TCR beta chain with its context. What it binds is unknown. PCR amplification relied on 60 Vbeta primers (plus 13 Jbeta primers). Assay used: immunoSEQ multiplex PCR; TCRdb lists only in-frame clones, some missing. The sample data list 110,000 to 150,000 clones. Germline V gene lookup returns CDR1 SQVTM and CDR2 ANQGSEA. The CDR3 covers 15 residues. Trimming stripped 6 bases from V and 5 bases from J, with 19 bases between. This sample is part of a study of cytomegalovirus exposure and HLA in healthy donors. Whole-study results and caveats: The authors reported that TCR beta sequences could predict HLA-A and HLA-B alleles. These predictions were accurate for most subjects in the first cohort. Common viral pathogens seemed, in a later analysis, to connect with several of the most significant clusters. Differences between HLA loci emerged in a later analysis of TCR association rates, with DRB1 most and HLA-C fewest.

Donors were ostensibly healthy at sampling, although undocumented immune exposures were probable. The sample was PBMCs. This sequence was found in a male donor in good health and CMV-seronegative. The chain combines TRBV29-1 with TRBJ2-2, with TRBD2 as a possible D gene (6 bases). In DNA form, the CDR3 reads TGCAGCGTCCTTGGGCGGGGCGAGGGGACCGGGGAGCTGTTTTTT. It encodes CSVLGRGEGTGELFF.